This is a list of T cell receptor beta chains from one sample in a study of shared clonotypes between healthy human individuals. Clones were sequenced by immunoSEQ multiplex PCR, and TCRdb holds only the in-frame ones, with some missing. The profile shows 550,000 to 700,000 clones, around 73% of them singletons. Sequencing was performed on memory CD4+ T cells sorted from blood. These receptors all come from a woman in her twenties or thirties in good health. Both conserved end residues are part of each CDR3. The order of the fields is clone size, V gene, D gene, J gene, CDR3 protein, CDR3 DNA. D genes are given only for firm matches. The listing skips clone size in some rows; elsewhere it reads once, few, many or a size class.

.	TRBV11-2	.	TRBJ1-4	CASSVGTGLEKLFF	TGTGCCAGCAGCGTTGGGACTGGACTAGAAAAACTGTTTTTT
few	TRBV4-2	TRBD1	TRBJ2-7	CASSQDPGQGFYEQYF	TGTGCCAGCAGCCAAGATCCTGGACAGGGATTCTACGAGCAGTACTTC
.	TRBV4-2	TRBD2	TRBJ2-1	CASSPTSGRLRSEQFF	TGTGCCAGCAGCCCGACTAGCGGGAGACTTAGAAGTGAGCAGTTCTTC
few	TRBV5-6	.	TRBJ2-1	CASSLEAGRIYNEQFF	TGTGCCAGCAGCTTGGAGGCGGGACGGATTTACAATGAGCAGTTCTTC
.	TRBV6-5	TRBD2	TRBJ2-7	CASSRAGEDYEQYF	TGTGCCAGCAGCCGAGCGGGAGAGGACTACGAGCAGTACTTC
.	TRBV5-1	.	TRBJ1-3	CASSLGGQLAGNTIYF	TGCGCCAGCAGCCTTGGGGGGCAGTTGGCTGGAAACACCATATATTTT
.	TRBV5-6	.	TRBJ2-5	CASSLSGAGPAETQYF	TGTGCCAGCAGCTTGTCTGGTGCGGGGCCAGCAGAGACCCAGTACTTC
.	TRBV19	.	TRBJ1-5	CASKNPSGNQPQHF	TGTGCCAGTAAGAACCCTTCGGGCAATCAGCCCCAGCATTTT
many	TRBV20-1	.	TRBJ1-2	CSVYGHGYTF	TGCAGTGTTTATGGCCATGGCTACACCTTC
few	TRBV5-1	.	TRBJ2-3	CASSLEGRPFTDTQYF	TGCGCCAGCAGCTTGGAGGGCCGCCCATTCACAGATACGCAGTATTTT